What follows describes a single TCR beta chain. Individually, cDNA molecules had unique molecular identifiers attached to them. TCRdb processed the 5' RACE reads anew with MiXCR; each CDR3 protein has one entry. In the table there are about 48,000 distinct CDR3 sequences, 5.4% of which are singletons. This entry is derived from a study of early T cells in non-severe SARS-CoV-2 infection. Study-wide background: Bulk RNA from unsorted whole blood was sequenced; chains were unpaired.

Sequenced material: whole blood, taken at baseline. The sequence was obtained from an adult who was a healthcare worker with PCR-confirmed SARS-CoV-2 infection or an uninfected control (not recorded which).

The CDR3 DNA sequence: TGCAGCGTGGGAGGTGGGTCGGCCGCCAAAAACATTCAGTACTTC. The encoded protein is CSVGGGSAAKNIQYF. The chain joins TRBV29-1 to TRBJ2-4; maybe TRBD2 (6 bases). Germline CDR1 is SQVTM and CDR2 is ANQGSEA. This CDR3 is built from 15 residues. The germline V and J ends were trimmed by 6 bases and 1 base, with 16 bases remaining between them.